This entry concerns a single TCR beta chain. The antigen remains unidentified. The germline CDR1 and CDR2 sequences are LNHDA and SQIVND (reference sequence). The length of the CDR3 is 15 residues. Trimming stripped 2 bases from V and 2 bases from J, with 9 bases between. The data were taken from a study of siplizumab effects on memory and regulatory T cells. The study's findings and limits: Naive T cell populations appeared to exhibit greater diversity than memory cells and appeared to be major alloresponse contributors.

Approximately 100,000 TCR templates per sample were sequenced. TCRdb's copy holds only in-frame clones and misses some; the assay was immunoSEQ multiplex PCR. The sample carries around 100,000 clones, about 94% recorded once. This clonotype was obtained from a human donor in good health. V usage is TRBV19 and J usage is TRBJ1-4, with D possibly matching TRBD1 (5 bases). Input material: non-Treg CD4+ T cells sorted from blood. The CDR3, as DNA: TGTGCCAGTAGTATACCAGGGTTCACTAATGAAAAACTGTTTTTT. This codes for CASSIPGFTNEKLFF. Supplemented by reference TRBV19 and TRBJ1-4, the full variable domain reads DGGITQSPKYLFRKEGQNVTLSCEQNLNHDAMYWYRQDPGQGLRLIYYSQIVNDFQKGDIAEGYSVSREKKESFPLTVTSAQKNPTAFYLCASSIPGFTNEKLFFGSGTQLSVL.